What follows describes a single T cell receptor (beta chain). The target antigen is unknown. Sample-barcoded 5' priming and a J-beta primer mix drove a second PCR of 7 to 11 cycles. Each TCR beta cDNA got a 12-nucleotide random molecular identifier. In TCRdb, the 5' RACE reads were re-called with MiXCR into one record per CDR3 protein. The sample lists 890,000 or so distinct CDR3 sequences; under 80% were seen once. This record comes from a study of blood T cells in healthy people across ages. General study results and limits: For the donors, CMV status was unknown and possibly confounded expanded clonotype changes.

Germline V CDR1 and CDR2: ENHRY, SYGVKD. This CDR3 is 14 amino acids long. V was pared by 5 bases and J by 2 bases, with 13 bases between. The chain uses TRBV10-3 and TRBJ2-7, with a tentative D call TRBD2 (5 bases). The sequencing sample was made of blood. The receptor comes from a man younger than 40 in good health. CDR3 residues: CAISRGPQTYEQYF. As DNA, the CDR3 is TGTGCCATCAGTCGCGGGCCCCAGACCTACGAGCAGTACTTC.